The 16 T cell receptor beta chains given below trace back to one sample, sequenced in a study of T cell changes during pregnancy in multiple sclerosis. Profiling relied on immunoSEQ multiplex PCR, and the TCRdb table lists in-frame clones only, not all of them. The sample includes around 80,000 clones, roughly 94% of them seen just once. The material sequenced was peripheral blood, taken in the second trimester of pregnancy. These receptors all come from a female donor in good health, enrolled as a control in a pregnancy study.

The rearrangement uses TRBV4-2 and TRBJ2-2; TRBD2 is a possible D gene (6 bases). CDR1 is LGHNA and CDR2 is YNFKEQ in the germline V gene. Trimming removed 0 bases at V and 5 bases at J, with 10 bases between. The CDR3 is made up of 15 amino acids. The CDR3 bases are TGTGCCAGCAGCCAAGAGGAGGGTTTAACCGGGGAGCTGTTTTTT. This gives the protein CASSQEEGLTGELFF.

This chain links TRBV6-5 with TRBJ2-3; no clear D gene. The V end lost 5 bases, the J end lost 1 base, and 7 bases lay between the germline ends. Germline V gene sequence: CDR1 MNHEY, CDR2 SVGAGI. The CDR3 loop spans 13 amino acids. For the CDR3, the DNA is TGTGCCAGCAGTCCCTCGGGCACAGATACGCAGTATTTT. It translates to CASSPSGTDTQYF.

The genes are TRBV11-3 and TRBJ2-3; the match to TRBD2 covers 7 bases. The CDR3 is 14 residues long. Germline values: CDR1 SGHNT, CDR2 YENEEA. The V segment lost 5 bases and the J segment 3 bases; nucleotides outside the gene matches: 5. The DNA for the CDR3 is TGTGCCAGCAGCGACGGGACTACGACAGATACGCAGTATTTT. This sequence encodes CASSDGTTTDTQYF.

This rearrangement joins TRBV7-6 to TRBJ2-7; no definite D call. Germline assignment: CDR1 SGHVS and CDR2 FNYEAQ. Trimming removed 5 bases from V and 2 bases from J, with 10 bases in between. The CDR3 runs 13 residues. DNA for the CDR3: TGTGCCAGCAGCCATACTACCGCCTACGAGCAGTACTTC. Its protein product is CASSHTTAYEQYF. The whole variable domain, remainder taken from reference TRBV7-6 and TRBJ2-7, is GAGVSQSPRYKVTKRGQDVALRCDPISGHVSLYWYRQALGQGPEFLTYFNYEAQQDKSGLPNDRFSAERPEGSISTLTIQRTEQRDSAMYRCASSHTTAYEQYFGPGTRLTVT.

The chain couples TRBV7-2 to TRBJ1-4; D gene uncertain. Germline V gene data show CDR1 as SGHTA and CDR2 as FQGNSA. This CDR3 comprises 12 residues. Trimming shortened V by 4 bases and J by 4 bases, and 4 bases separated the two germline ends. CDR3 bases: TGTGCCAGCAGCTCCTATAATGAAAAACTGTTTTTT. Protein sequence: CASSSYNEKLFF. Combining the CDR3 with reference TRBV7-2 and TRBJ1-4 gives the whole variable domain GAGVSQSPSNKVTEKGKDVELRCDPISGHTALYWYRQSLGQGLEFLIYFQGNSAPDKSGLPSDRFSAERTGGSVSTLTIQRTQQEDSAVYLCASSSYNEKLFFGSGTQLSVL.

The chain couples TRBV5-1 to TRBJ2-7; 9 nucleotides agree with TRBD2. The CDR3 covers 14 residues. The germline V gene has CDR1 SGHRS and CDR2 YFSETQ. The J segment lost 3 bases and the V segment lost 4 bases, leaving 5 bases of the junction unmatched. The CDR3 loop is CASSPTTSGYEQYF. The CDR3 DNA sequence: TGCGCCAGCAGCCCCACGACTAGCGGCTACGAGCAGTACTTC.

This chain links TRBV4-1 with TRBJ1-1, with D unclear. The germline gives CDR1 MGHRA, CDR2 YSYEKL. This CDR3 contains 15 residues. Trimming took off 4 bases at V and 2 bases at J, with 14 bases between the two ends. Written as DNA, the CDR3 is TGCGCCAGCAGCCTGCCCGGGAGCGCCAACACTGAAGCTTTCTTT. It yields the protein CASSLPGSANTEAFF.

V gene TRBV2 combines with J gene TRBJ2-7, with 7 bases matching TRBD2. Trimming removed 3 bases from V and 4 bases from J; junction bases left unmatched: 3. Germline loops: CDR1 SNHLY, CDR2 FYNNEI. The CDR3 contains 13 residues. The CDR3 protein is CASSDKRDYEQYF. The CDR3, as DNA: TGTGCCAGCAGTGACAAGCGGGATTACGAGCAGTACTTC.

In nucleotides, the CDR3 is TGCGCCAGCAGTCCGGGACTAGGCGGCTACGAGCAGTACTTC. Amino acid sequence: CASSPGLGGYEQYF. The chain recombines TRBV4-1 with TRBJ2-7; 8 bases map to TRBD2. CDR1 and CDR2 from the germline V gene are MGHRA and YSYEKL. This CDR3 comprises 14 residues. V gave up 6 bases and J gave up 3 bases; unmatched junction bases: 7.

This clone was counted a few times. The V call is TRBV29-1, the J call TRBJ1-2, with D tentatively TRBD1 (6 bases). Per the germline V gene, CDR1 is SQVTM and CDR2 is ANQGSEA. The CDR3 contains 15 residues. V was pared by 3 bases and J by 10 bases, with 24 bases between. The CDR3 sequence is CSVDGGQRRSMDYTF. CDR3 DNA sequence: TGCAGCGTTGATGGAGGACAGCGTCGGTCTATGGACTACACCTTC.

CDR3 protein: CASSEALLAGGTDTQYF. The CDR3 DNA is TGTGCCAGCAGTGAAGCGCTTCTAGCGGGGGGCACAGATACGCAGTATTTT. The J gene is TRBJ2-3, the V gene TRBV2; 10 bases are a match to TRBD2. The CDR3 loop spans 17 amino acids. CDR1 and CDR2 from the germline V gene are SNHLY and FYNNEI. With 0 bases clipped from V and 1 base from J, the junction kept 4 bases outside the gene matches.

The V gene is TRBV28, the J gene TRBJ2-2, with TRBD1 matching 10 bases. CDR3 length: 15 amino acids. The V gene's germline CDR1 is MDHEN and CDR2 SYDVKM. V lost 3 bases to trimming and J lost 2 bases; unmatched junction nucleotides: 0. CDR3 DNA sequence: TGTGCCAGCAGTTTGACAGGGGGCAACACCGGGGAGCTGTTTTTT. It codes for CASSLTGGNTGELFF.

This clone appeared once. The CDR3 loop reads CASRDGGVDEQFF. CDR3 sequence (DNA): TGCGCCAGCAGAGACGGGGGGGTCGATGAGCAGTTCTTC. This sequence joins TRBV5-1 and TRBJ2-1; 8 bases match TRBD2. The CDR3 totals 13 residues. J was trimmed by 8 bases and V by 5 bases; bases with no gene match: 6. From germline, CDR1 is SGHRS and CDR2 YFSETQ.

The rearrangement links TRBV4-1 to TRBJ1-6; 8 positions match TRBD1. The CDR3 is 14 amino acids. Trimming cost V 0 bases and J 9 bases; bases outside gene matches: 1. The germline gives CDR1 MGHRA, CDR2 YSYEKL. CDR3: CASSQEDRVSPLHF. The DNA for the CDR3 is TGCGCCAGCAGCCAAGAGGACAGGGTTTCACCCCTCCACTTT.

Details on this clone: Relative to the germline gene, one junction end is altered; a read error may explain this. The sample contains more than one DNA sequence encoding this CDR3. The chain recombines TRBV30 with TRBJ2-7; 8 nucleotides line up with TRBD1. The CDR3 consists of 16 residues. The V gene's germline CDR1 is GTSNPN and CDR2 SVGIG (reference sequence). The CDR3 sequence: CACDPPDRALYYEQYF. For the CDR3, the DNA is TGTGCCTGCGACCCCCCGGACAGGGCCTTGTACTACGAGCAGTATTTC. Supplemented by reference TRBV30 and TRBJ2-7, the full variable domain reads SQTIHQWPATLVQPVGSPLSLECTVEGTSNPNLYWYRQAAGRGLQLLFYSVGIGQISSEVPQNLSASRPQDRQFILSSKKLLLSDSGFYLCACDPPDRALYYEQYFGPGTRLTVT.

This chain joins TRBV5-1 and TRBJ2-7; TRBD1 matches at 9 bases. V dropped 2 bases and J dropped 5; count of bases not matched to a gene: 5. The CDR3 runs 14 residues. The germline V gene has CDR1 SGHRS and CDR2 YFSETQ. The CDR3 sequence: CASSLRQGGHEQYF. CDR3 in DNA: TGCGCCAGCAGCTTACGACAGGGGGGGCACGAGCAGTACTTC.